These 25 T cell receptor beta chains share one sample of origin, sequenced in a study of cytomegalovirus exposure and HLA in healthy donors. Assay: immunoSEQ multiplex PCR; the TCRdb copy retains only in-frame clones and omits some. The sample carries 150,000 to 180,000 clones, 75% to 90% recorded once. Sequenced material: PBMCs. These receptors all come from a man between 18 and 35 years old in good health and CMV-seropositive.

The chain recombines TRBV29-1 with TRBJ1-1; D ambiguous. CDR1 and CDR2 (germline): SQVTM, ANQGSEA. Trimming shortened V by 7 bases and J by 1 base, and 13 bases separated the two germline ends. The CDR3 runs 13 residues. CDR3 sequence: CSAREGTNTEAFF. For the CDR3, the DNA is TGCAGCGCGAGGGAAGGTACGAACACTGAAGCTTTCTTT.

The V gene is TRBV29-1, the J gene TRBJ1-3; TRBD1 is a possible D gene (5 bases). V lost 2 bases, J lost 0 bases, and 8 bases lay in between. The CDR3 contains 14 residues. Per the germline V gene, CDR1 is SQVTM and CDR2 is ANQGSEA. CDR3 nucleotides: TGCAGCGTTGAAAGGACATCCTCTGGAAACACCATATATTTT. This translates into CSVERTSSGNTIYF. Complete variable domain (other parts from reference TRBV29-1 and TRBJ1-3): SAVISQKPSRDICQRGTSLTIQCQVDSQVTMMFWYRQQPGQSLTLIATANQGSEATYESGFVIDKFPISRPNLTFSTLTVSNMSPEDSSIYLCSVERTSSGNTIYFGEGSWLTVV.

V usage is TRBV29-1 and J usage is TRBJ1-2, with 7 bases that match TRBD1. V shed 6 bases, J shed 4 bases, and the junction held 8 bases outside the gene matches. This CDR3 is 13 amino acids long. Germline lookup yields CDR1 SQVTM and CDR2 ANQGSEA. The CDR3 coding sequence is TGCAGCGTGAACAGGGGCGAGTTCTATGGCTACACCTTC. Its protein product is CSVNRGEFYGYTF.

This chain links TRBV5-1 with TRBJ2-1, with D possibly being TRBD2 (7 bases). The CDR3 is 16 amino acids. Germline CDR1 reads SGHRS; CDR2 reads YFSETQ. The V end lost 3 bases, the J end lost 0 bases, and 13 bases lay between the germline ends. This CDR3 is CASSYDGGLSYNEQFF. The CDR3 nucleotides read TGCGCCAGCAGCTATGACGGGGGGCTCTCCTACAATGAGCAGTTCTTC.

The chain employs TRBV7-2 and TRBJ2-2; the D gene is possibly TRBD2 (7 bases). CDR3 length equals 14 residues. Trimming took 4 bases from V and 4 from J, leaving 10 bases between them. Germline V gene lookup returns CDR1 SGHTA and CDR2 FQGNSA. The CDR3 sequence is CASSSGGGTGELFF. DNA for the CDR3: TGTGCCAGCAGCTCGGGGGGCGGCACCGGGGAGCTGTTTTTT. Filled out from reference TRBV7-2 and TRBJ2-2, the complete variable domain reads GAGVSQSPSNKVTEKGKDVELRCDPISGHTALYWYRQSLGQGLEFLIYFQGNSAPDKSGLPSDRFSAERTGGSVSTLTIQRTQQEDSAVYLCASSSGGGTGELFFGEGSRLTVL.

CDR3 coding DNA: TGTGCCAGCAGCTCCCCGGGGAACTATGGCTACACCTTC. Protein product: CASSSPGNYGYTF. The V call is TRBV11-2, the J call TRBJ1-2; no reliable D call. Trimming cost V 4 bases and J 2 bases, with 8 bases left between them. Looked up from germline, CDR1 is SGHAT and CDR2 is FQNNGV. This CDR3 comprises 13 residues. Supplemented by reference TRBV11-2 and TRBJ1-2, the full variable domain reads EAGVAQSPRYKIIEKRQSVAFWCNPISGHATLYWYQQILGQGPKLLIQFQNNGVVDDSQLPKDRFSAERLKGVDSTLKIQPAKLEDSAVYLCASSSPGNYGYTFGSGTRLTVV.

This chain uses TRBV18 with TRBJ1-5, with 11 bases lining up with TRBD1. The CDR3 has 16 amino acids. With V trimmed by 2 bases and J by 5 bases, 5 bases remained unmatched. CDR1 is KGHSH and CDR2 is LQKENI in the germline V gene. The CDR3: CASSPGQGAQDQPQHF. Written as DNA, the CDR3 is TGTGCCAGCTCACCAGGACAGGGGGCACAGGATCAGCCCCAGCATTTT.

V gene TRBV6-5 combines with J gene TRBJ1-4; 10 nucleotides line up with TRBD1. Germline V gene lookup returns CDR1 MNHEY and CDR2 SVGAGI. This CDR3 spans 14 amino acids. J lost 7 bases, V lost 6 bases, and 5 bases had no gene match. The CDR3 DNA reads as TGTGCCAGCAGCCCTGACAGGGGGCGTGAAAAACTGTTTTTT. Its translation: CASSPDRGREKLFF.

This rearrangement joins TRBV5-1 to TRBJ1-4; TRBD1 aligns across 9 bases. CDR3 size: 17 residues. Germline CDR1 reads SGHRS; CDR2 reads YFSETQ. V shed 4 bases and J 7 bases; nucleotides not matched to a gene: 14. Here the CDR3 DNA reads TGCGCCAGCAGCCGAACGTTTACAGGGGGCGAGGGTGAAAAACTGTTTTTT. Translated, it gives CASSRTFTGGEGEKLFF.

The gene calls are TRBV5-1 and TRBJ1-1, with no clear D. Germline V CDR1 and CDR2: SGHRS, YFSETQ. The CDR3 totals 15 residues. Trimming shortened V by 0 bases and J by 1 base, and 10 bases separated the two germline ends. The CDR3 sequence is CASSLAQATNTEAFF. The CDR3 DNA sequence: TGCGCCAGCAGCTTGGCACAAGCGACGAACACTGAAGCTTTCTTT.

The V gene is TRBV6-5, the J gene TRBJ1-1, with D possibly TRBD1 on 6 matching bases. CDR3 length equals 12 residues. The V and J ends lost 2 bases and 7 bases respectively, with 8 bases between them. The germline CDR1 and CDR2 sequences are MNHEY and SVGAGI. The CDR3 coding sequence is TGTGCCAGCAGTTACCAACAGGGTGAAGCTTTCTTT. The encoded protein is CASSYQQGEAFF.

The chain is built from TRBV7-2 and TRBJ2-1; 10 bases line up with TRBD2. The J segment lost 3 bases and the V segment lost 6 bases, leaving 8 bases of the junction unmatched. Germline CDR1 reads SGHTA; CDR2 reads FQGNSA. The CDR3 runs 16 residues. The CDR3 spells CASSPAGGLSYNEQFF. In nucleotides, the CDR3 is TGTGCCAGCAGTCCAGCGGGGGGGCTAAGCTACAATGAGCAGTTCTTC. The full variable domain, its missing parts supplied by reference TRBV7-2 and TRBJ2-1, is GAGVSQSPSNKVTEKGKDVELRCDPISGHTALYWYRQSLGQGLEFLIYFQGNSAPDKSGLPSDRFSAERTGGSVSTLTIQRTQQEDSAVYLCASSPAGGLSYNEQFFGPGTRLTVL.

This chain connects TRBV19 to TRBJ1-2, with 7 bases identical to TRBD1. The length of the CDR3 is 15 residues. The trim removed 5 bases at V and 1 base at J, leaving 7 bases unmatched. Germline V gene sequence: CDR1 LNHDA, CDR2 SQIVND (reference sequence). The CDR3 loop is CASSYDRAFNYGYTF. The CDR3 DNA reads TGTGCCAGTAGTTACGACAGGGCGTTTAACTATGGCTACACCTTC.

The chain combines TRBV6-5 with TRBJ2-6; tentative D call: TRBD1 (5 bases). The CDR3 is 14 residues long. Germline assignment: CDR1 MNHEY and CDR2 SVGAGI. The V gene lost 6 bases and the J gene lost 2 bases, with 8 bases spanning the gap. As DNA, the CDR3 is TGTGCCAGCAGGGACATTGCTGGGGCCAACGTCCTGACTTTC. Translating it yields CASRDIAGANVLTF.

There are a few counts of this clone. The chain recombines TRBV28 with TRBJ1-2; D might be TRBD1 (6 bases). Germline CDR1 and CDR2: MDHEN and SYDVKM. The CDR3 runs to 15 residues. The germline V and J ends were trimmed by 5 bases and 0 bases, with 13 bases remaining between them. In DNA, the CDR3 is TGTGCCAGCAGTGTACAGGGAATGGCTAACTATGGCTACACCTTC. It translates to CASSVQGMANYGYTF.

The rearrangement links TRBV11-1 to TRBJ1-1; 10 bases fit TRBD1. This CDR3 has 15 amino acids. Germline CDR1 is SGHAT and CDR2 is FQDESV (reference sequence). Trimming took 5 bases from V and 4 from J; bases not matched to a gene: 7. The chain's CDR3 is CASSPTTGGVTEAFF. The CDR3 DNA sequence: TGTGCCAGCAGCCCCACGACAGGGGGCGTCACTGAAGCTTTCTTT.

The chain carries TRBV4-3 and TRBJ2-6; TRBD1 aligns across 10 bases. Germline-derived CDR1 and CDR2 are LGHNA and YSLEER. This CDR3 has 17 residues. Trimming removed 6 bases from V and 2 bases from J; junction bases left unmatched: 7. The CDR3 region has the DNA TGCGCCAGCAGGGGGGACAGGGGACGGGCTGGGGCCAACGTCCTGACTTTC. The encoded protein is CASRGDRGRAGANVLTF.

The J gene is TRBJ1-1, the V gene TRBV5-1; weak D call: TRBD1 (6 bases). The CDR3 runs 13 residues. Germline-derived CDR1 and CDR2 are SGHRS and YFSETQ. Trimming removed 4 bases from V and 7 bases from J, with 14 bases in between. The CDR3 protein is CASSILGQREAFF. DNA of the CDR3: TGCGCCAGCAGCATACTAGGACAGCGTGAAGCTTTCTTT.

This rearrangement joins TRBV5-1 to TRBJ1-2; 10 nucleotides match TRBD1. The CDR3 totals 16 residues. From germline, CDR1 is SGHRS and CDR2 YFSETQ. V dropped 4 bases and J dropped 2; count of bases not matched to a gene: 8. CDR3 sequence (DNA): TGCGCCAGCAGCGACGGACAGGGGGTAATCAACTATGGCTACACCTTC. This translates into CASSDGQGVINYGYTF. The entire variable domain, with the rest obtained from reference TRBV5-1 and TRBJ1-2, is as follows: KAGVTQTPRYLIKTRGQQVTLSCSPISGHRSVSWYQQTPGQGLQFLFEYFSETQRNKGNFPGRFSGRQFSNSRSEMNVSTLELGDSALYLCASSDGQGVINYGYTFGSGTRLTVV.

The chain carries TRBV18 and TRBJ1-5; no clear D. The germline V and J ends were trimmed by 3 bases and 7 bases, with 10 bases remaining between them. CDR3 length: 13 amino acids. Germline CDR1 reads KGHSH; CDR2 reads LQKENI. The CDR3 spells CASSPTREQPQHF. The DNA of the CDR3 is TGTGCCAGCTCACCGACACGGGAACAGCCCCAGCATTTT.

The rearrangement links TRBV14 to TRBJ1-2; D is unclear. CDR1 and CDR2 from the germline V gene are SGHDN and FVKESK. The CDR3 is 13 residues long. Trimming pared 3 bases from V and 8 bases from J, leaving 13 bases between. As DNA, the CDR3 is TGTGCCAGCAGCCATGGCCCAGCGAGAGGCTACACCTTC. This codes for CASSHGPARGYTF.

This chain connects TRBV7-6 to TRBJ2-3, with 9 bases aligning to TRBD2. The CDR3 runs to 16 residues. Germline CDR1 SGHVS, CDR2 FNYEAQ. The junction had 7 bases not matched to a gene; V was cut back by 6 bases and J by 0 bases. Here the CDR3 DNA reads TGTGCCAGCAGGGCTAGCGGGATATCTAGCACAGATACGCAGTATTTT. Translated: CASRASGISSTDTQYF. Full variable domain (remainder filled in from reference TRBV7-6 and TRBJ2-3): GAGVSQSPRYKVTKRGQDVALRCDPISGHVSLYWYRQALGQGPEFLTYFNYEAQQDKSGLPNDRFSAERPEGSISTLTIQRTEQRDSAMYRCASRASGISSTDTQYFGPGTRLTVL.

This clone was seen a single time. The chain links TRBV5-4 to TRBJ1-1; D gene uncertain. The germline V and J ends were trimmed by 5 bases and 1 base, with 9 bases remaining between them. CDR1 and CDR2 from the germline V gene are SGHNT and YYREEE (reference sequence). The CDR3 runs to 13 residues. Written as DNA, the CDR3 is TGTGCCAGCAGACCCACACAGAACACTGAAGCTTTCTTT. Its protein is CASRPTQNTEAFF.

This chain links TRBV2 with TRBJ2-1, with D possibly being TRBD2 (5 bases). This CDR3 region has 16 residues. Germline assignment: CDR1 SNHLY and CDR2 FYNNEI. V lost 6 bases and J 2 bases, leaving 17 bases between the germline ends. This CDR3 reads CASREAGKGAYNEQFF. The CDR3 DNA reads TGTGCCAGCAGGGAGGCCGGGAAAGGCGCCTACAATGAGCAGTTCTTC.

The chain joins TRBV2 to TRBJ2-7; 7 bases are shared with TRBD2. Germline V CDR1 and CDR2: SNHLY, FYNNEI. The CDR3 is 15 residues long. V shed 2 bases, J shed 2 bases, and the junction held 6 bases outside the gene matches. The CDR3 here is CASSEIGLVPYEQYF. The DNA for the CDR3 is TGTGCCAGCAGTGAAATAGGACTAGTCCCCTACGAGCAGTACTTC.